The 7 T cell receptor beta chains below come from one sample, sequenced in a study of blood T cells in healthy people across ages. Sample-barcoded 5' priming and a J-beta primer mix drove a second PCR of about 6 to 12 cycles. From the 5' RACE reads, TCRdb called clonotypes with MiXCR, one entry per CDR3 protein. Here the sample spans 650,000 to 1,000,000 distinct CDR3 sequences, 35% to 40% being singletons. The sample taken for sequencing was blood. The receptor set was obtained from a man in his late teens or twenties in good health.

This clonotype was observed many times. J is TRBJ2-4 and V is TRBV7-2, with 8 bases matching TRBD1. V shed 1 base, J shed 6 bases, and the junction held 5 bases outside the gene matches. The CDR3 extends over 15 amino acids. From germline, CDR1 is SGHTA and CDR2 FQGNSA. The CDR3 loop reads CASSLDLGQGNIQYF. CDR3 bases: TGTGCCAGCAGCTTAGACCTAGGACAGGGAAACATTCAGTACTTC.

Points on this clonotype: Compared with germline, one end of the junction differs, possibly owing to a read error. This chain connects TRBV4-2 to TRBJ1-1; D perhaps matches TRBD1 (5 bases). The CDR3 consists of 12 residues. Germline V gene sequence: CDR1 LGHNA, CDR2 YNFKEQ. In DNA, the CDR3 is TGTGTCAGCAGCCAGGCAGGGAATGAAGCTTTCTTT. Translated: CVSSQAGNEAFF.

Comment on this clonotype: Possible read error: a much larger clone is one base away. The chain has TRBV5-1 and TRBJ2-5, with D perhaps TRBD1 or TRBD2 (5 bases each). The V gene's germline CDR1 is SGHRS and CDR2 YFSETQ. The CDR3 consists of 16 residues. This CDR3 is CANSFRGSVLGETQYF. DNA for the CDR3: TGCGCCAACAGCTTCCGGGGCTCGGTTTTAGGAGAGACCCAGTACTTC.

The V call is TRBV6-5, the J call TRBJ2-5; the D is unclear. The J call may be in error: the DNA end matches TRBJ2-7 better. The germline V gene encodes CDR1 MNHEY and CDR2 SVGAGI. The CDR3 has 14 residues. The CDR3 bases are TGTGCCAGCAGTTACTCGAGCCCAGGCTACGAGCAGTACTTC. Translating gives CASSYSSPGYEQYF.

The chain recombines TRBV9 with TRBJ2-2; perhaps D is TRBD1 or TRBD2 (5 bases each). CDR1 is SGDLS, CDR2 YYNGEE, per germline. This CDR3 has 17 residues. The V and J ends lost 0 bases and 5 bases respectively, with 17 bases between them. The CDR3 coding sequence is TGTGCCAGCAGCGTAGTTGTGAGACCAGAGGGGACCGGGGAGCTGTTTTTT. Amino acids: CASSVVVRPEGTGELFF.

The V call is TRBV9, the J call TRBJ1-2, with D hard to call. V was clipped by 0 bases and J by 8 bases, with 14 bases between them. The germline gives CDR1 SGDLS, CDR2 YYNGEE. This CDR3 comprises 14 residues. CDR3 sequence (DNA): TGTGCCAGCAGCGTAGCTGGGGAGCACGACGGCTACACCTTC. Protein: CASSVAGEHDGYTF. The variable domain in full, completed from reference TRBV9 and TRBJ1-2, reads DSGVTQTPKHLITATGQRVTLRCSPRSGDLSVYWYQQSLDQGLQFLIQYYNGEERAKGNILERFSAQQFPDLHSELNLSSLELGDSALYFCASSVAGEHDGYTFGSGTRLTVV.

The rearrangement links TRBV12-3 or TRBV12-4 to TRBJ2-5, with D tentatively TRBD2 (7 bases). The CDR3 is 15 residues long. V shed 6 bases and J shed 5 bases, with 19 bases lying between them. This CDR3 is CASSPSGGATETQYF. The CDR3 region has the DNA TGTGCCAGCAGCCCTAGTGGGGGGGCCACCGAGACCCAGTACTTC.